This T cell receptor (beta chain) was recorded in a study of blood T cell repertoires in COVID-19 (dated by TCRdb to 2020 to 2022). About the investigation overall: Recovered participants in ImmuneRACE Cohort 3 were defined as having two consecutive negative NP/OP PCR tests, clearance from a healthcare professional, or resolution of symptoms. A freely available public database, intended as a resource for researchers studying the immune response to SARS-CoV-2, is where the repertoires were released. Collaborator samples came from the United States, Italy and Spain and covered acute and convalescent phases of COVID-19. HLA class I and class II types, where available, came from metadata supplied by the sample provider rather than from assay-based typing. A de-identified subject ID, COVID-19 status, age in years and sex were almost always included in the sample metadata. The prospective study material was composed of cDNA or gDNA derived from T cells, B-cell-depleted T cells, or PBMCs. The samples were drawn from two sources: the first 160 participants of the ongoing ImmuneRACE study, and 1,254 subjects contributed by 6 global collaborators. The dataset comprised deeply sampled blood TCRbeta repertoires from subjects exposed to, actively infected with, or recovered from COVID-19.

TCRbeta CDR3 regions were amplified from genomic DNA by means of the immunoSEQ Assay, a bias-controlled multiplex PCR. Turning to the authors' computational methods: Nucleated cell counts per sample were estimated from amplification of reference gene primers within the assay. Sequence reads were collapsed and filtered to measure the absolute abundance of every unique TCRbeta CDR3 rearrangement. Productive Simpson clonality was computed per sample as the square root of Simpson's diversity index over productive rearrangements. TCRdb stores this immuneACCESS table with in-frame sequences only. Part of the clones is absent; in the studies checked, under half of the shortfall reflects unresolved V genes, and no reason is known for the rest. The V and J calls and the clone size are those of that table, but D and trimming were determined from the DNA. Within this sample are more than 300,000 clones, with over 75% of them counted one time only. Clones ranked in the top ten supply approximately 1.8% of the sample.

Participants in the prospective study were aged roughly 18 to 89 years, lived in under 30 United States geographic areas, and enrolled through a virtual design. Cohort assignment in the prospective study relied on participant-reported clinical history from a screening survey and a study questionnaire. Mobile phlebotomists in the prospective study collected whole blood, serum and a nasopharyngeal or oropharyngeal swab from every participant. Over a roughly 2-month period, participants in the prospective study had the option of providing additional blood draws and questionnaires. Prospective study blood samples were shipped either frozen or at room temperature before DNA extraction. V loses 0 bases, J loses 2 bases, and the germline ends lie 8 bases apart. As encoded in the germline V gene, CDR1 is MGHRA while CDR2 is YSYEKL. Reading from cysteine to phenylalanine, the CDR3 counts 15 amino acids. Just CDR3 DNA is preserved here, 45 bases in frame from base 1.

This clone occurred once. What antigen it recognizes has not been identified. Base qualities are not recorded, but no much larger clone differs from it by a single base. Findings and caveats that apply to the study as a whole: How much clinical and demographic metadata was included differed by source and by participant, and the metadata was provided uncurated.

The chain is made from TRBV4-1 and TRBJ1-3, and TRBD1 may be the D gene, going by 6 matching bases. The TCR was taken from a man aged 40-50 years in a cohort exposed to, infected with or recovered from COVID-19 (not recorded which). The specimen was PBMCs or T cells enriched from blood (not recorded which). CDR3 sequence: CASSQEQGAGNTIYF. The DNA sequence reads TGCGCCAGCAGCCAAGAACAGGGCGCTGGAAACACCATATATTTT.